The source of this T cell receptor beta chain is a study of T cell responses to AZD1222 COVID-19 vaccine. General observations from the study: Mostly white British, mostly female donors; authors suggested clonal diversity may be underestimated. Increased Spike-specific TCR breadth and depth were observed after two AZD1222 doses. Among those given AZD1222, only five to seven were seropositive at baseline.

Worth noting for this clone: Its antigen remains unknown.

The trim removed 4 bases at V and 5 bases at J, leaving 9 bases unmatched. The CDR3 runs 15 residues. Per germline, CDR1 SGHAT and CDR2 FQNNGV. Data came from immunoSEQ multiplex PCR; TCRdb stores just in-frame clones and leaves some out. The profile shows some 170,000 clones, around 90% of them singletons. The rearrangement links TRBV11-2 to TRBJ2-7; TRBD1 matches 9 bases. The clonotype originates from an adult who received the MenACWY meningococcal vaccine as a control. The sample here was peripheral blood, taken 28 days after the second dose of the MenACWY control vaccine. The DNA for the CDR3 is TGTGCCAGCAGCTACATCCGGACAGGGGAGCACGAGCAGTACTTC. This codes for CASSYIRTGEHEQYF.